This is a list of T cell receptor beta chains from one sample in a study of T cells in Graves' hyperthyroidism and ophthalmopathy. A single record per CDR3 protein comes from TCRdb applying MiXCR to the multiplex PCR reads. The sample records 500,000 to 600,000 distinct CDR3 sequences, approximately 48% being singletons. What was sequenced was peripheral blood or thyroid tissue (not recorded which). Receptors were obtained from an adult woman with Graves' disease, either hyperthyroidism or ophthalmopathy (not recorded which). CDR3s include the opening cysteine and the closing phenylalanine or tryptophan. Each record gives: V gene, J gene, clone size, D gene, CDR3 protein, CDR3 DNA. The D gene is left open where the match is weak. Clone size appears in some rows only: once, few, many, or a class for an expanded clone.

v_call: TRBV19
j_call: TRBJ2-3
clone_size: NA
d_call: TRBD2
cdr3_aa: CASSIALARGTDTQYF
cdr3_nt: TGTGCCAGTAGTATCGCACTAGCGAGAGGCACAGATACGCAGTATTTT

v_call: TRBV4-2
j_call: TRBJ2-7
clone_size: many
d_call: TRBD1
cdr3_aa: CASSQGQGTYEQYF
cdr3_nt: TGTGCCAGCAGCCAAGGACAGGGGACCTACGAGCAGTACTTC

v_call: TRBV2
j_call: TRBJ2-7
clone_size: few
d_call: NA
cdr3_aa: CASSERQTYEQYF
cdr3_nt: TGTGCCAGCAGTGAACGGCAGACTTACGAGCAGTACTTC

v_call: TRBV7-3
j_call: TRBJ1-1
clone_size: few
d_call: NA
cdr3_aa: CASSLRARGDAFF
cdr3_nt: TGTGCCAGCAGCTTAAGGGCGAGAGGGGACGCTTTCTTT

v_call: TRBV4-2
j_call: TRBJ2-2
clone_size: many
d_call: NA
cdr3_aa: CASSQGHSEAAGELFF
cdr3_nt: TGTGCCAGCAGCCAAGGTCACTCGGAAGCTGCCGGGGAGCTGTTTTTT

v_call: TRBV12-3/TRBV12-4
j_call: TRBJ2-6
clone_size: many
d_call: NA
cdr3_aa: CASSLDMSSGANVLTF
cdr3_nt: TGTGCCAGCAGTTTGGACATGAGCTCTGGGGCCAACGTCCTGACTTTC

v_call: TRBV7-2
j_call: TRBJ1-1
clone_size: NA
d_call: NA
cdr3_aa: CASWTAGAFF
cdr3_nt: TGTGCCAGCTGGACGGCGGGAGCTTTCTTT

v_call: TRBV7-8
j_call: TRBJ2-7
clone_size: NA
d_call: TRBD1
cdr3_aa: CASSQGPLDRGLGEQYF
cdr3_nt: TGTGCCAGCAGCCAAGGGCCCCTGGACAGGGGACTGGGGGAGCAGTACTTC

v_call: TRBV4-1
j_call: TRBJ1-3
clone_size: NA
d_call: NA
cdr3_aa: CASSQVPPSSGNTIYF
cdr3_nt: TGCGCCAGCAGCCAAGTCCCCCCGAGCTCTGGAAACACCATATATTTT

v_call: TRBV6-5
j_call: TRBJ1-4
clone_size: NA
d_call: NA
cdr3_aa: CASSRSPTTNEKLFF
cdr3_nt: TGTGCCAGCAGCCGTTCCCCTACAACTAATGAAAAACTGTTTTTT

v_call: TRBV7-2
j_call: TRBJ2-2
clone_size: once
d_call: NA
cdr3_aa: CASSLRIGESTGELFF
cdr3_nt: TGTGCCAGCAGCTTGAGGATCGGGGAGAGCACCGGGGAGCTGTTTTTT

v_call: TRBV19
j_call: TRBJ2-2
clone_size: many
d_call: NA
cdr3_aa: CASTAGYKGGELFF
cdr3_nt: TGTGCCAGTACCGCGGGATATAAGGGGGGGGAGCTGTTTTTT

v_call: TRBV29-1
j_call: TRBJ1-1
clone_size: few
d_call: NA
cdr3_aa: CSVDPYMNTEAFF
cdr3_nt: TGCAGCGTTGACCCGTATATGAACACTGAAGCTTTCTTT

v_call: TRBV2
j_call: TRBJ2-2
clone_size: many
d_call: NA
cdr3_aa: CASNVGSHTGELFF
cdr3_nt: TGTGCCAGCAATGTGGGGTCGCACACCGGGGAGCTGTTTTTT

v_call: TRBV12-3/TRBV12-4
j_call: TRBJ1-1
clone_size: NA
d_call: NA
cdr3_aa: CATRPVNTEAFF
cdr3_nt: TGTGCCACCCGTCCGGTGAACACTGAAGCTTTCTTT

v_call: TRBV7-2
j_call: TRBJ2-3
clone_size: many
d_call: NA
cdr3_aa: CASSLNSGTDTQYF
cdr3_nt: TGTGCCAGCAGCTTAAACTCCGGCACAGATACGCAGTATTTT

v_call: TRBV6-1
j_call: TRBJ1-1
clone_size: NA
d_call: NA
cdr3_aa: CASRATDLRVTEAFF
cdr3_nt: TGTGCCAGCAGGGCGACAGACCTTCGCGTCACTGAAGCTTTCTTT

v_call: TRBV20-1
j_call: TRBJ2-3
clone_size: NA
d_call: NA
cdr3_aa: CSAAPASFRSTDTQYF
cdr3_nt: TGCAGTGCTGCCCCTGCTAGCTTCAGGAGCACAGATACGCAGTATTTT

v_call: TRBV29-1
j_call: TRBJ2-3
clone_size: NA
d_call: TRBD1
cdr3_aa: CSVATGTTDTQYF
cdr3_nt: TGCAGCGTCGCGACAGGGACCACAGATACGCAGTATTTT

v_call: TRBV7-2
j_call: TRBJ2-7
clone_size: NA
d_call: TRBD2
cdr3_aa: CASSTSRTSGTYEQYF
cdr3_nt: TGTGCCAGCAGCACTAGTAGGACTAGCGGAACCTACGAGCAGTACTTC

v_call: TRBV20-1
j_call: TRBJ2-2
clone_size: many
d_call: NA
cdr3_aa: CSARAWAGELFF
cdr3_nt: TGCAGTGCTAGAGCCTGGGCCGGGGAGCTGTTTTTT

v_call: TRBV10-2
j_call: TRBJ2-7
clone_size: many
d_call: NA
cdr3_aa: CASRIPSSYEQYF
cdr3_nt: TGCGCCAGCAGAATCCCAAGCTCCTACGAGCAGTACTTC

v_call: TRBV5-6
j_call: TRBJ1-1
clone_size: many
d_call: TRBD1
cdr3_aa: CASSFFDRANTEAFF
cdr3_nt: TGTGCCAGCAGCTTCTTCGACAGGGCCAACACTGAAGCTTTCTTT

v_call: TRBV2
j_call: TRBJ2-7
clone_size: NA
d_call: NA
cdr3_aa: CASRQIRGTYEQYF
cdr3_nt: TGTGCCAGCAGACAGATAAGGGGAACCTACGAGCAGTACTTC

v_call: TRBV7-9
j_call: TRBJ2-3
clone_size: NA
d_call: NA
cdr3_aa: CASSSGRGNTDTQYF
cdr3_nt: TGTGCCAGCAGCTCTGGACGGGGCAACACAGATACGCAGTATTTT

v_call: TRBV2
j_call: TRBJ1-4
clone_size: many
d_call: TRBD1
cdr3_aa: CASSAGTEGEKLFF
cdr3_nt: TGTGCCAGCAGTGCGGGGACAGAGGGTGAAAAACTGTTTTTT

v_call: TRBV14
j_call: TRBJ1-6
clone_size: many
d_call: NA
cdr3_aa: CASSQAGYNSPLHF
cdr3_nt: TGTGCCAGCAGCCAAGCGGGCTATAATTCACCCCTCCACTTT

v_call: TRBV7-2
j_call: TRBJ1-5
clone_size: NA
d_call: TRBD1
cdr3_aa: CASSPDDRGIGQPQHF
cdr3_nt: TGTGCCAGCAGCCCGGACGACAGGGGGATCGGTCAGCCCCAGCATTTT

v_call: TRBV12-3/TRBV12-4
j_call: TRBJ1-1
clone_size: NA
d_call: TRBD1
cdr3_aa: CASSRDRSPPAFF
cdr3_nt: TGTGCCAGCAGTCGGGACAGGAGCCCGCCGGCTTTCTTT

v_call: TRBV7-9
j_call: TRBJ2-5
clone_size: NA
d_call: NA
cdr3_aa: CASSPRRAGDETQYF
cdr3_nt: TGTGCCAGCAGCCCGCGGCGGGCAGGGGACGAGACCCAGTACTTC

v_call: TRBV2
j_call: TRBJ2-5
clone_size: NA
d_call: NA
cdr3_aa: CASSLEGTQYF
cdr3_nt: TGTGCCAGCAGTCTAGAGGGGACCCAGTACTTC

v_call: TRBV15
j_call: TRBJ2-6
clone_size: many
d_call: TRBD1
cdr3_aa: CATSSTGAGANVLTF
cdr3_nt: TGTGCCACCAGCAGCACAGGGGCTGGGGCCAACGTCCTGACTTTC

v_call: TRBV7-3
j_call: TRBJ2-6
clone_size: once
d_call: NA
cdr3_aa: CASSRELNTEAF
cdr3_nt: TGTGCCAGCAGCCGTGAATTGAACACTGAAGCTTTC

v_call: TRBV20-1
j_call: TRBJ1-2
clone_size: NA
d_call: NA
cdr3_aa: CSARDRDRGAANTF
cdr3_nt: TGCAGTGCTAGAGATCGGGATCGTGGGGCGGCGAACACCTTC

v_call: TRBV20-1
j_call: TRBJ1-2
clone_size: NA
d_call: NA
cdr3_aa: CSASGGAERSYTF
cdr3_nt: TGCAGTGCTAGCGGGGGAGCCGAAAGATCCTACACCTTC

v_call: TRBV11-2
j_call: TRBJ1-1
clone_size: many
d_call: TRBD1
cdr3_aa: CASSPLQGAAEAFF
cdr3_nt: TGTGCCAGCAGCCCACTGCAGGGGGCGGCTGAAGCTTTCTTT

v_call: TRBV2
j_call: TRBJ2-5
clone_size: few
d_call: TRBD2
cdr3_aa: CASRGLAGGPVQETQYF
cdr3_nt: TGTGCCAGCCGGGGGCTAGCGGGAGGGCCAGTCCAAGAGACCCAGTACTTC

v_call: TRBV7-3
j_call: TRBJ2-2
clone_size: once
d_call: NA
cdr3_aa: CARAPLHVGELFF
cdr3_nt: TGTGCCAGGGCCCCTCTCCACGTCGGGGAGCTGTTTTTT

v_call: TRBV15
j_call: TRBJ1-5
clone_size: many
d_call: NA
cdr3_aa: CATSRVNNQPQHF
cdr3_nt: TGTGCCACCAGCAGAGTAAACAATCAGCCCCAGCATTTT

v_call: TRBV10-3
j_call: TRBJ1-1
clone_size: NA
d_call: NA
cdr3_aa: CAISEGRATNTEAFF
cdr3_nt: TGTGCCATCAGTGAAGGAAGGGCGACGAACACTGAAGCTTTCTTT

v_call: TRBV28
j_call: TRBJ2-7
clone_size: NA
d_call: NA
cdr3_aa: CATGRRNSYEQYF
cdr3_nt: TGTGCCACCGGACGCCGGAATTCCTACGAGCAGTACTTC

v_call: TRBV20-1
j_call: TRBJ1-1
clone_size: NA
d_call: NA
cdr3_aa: CSATQGILYMNTEAFF
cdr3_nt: TGCAGTGCCACACAGGGAATACTTTACATGAACACTGAAGCTTTCTTT

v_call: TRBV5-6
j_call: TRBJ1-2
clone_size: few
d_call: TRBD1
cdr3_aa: CASSALADRAAGYTF
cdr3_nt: TGTGCCAGCAGCGCCCTCGCGGACAGGGCGGCCGGCTACACCTTC

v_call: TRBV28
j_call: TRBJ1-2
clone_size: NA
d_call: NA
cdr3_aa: CASSLGHLGYGYTF
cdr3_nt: TGTGCCAGCAGTTTAGGGCACCTCGGATATGGCTACACCTTC

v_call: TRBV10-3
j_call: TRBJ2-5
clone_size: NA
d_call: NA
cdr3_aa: CAISELWGQETQYF
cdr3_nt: TGTGCCATCAGTGAGTTATGGGGGCAAGAGACCCAGTACTTC

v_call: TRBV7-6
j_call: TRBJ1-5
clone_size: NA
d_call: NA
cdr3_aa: CASSPRGTNQPQHF
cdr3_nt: TGTGCCAGCAGCCCCAGGGGAACAAATCAGCCCCAGCATTTT

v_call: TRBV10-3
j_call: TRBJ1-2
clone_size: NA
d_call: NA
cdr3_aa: CAISESGESGYTF
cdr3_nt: TGTGCCATCAGTGAGTCAGGGGAGTCTGGCTACACCTTC

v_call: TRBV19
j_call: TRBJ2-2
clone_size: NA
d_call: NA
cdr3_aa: CASSPYLGGRGHTGELFF
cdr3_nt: TGTGCCAGTAGTCCCTACCTCGGAGGGCGGGGGCACACCGGGGAGCTGTTTTTT

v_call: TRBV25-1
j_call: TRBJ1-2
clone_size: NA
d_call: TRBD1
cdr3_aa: CACSATQGTPHLMGYYGYTF
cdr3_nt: TGTGCCTGCAGTGCTACACAGGGGACCCCACACCTGATGGGATACTATGGCTACACCTTC

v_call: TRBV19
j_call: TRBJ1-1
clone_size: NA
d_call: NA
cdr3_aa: CASSILGNTEAFF
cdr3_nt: TGTGCCAGTAGTATACTGGGCAACACTGAAGCTTTCTTT